This paragraph covers one T cell receptor beta chain sequence. Its antigen remains unknown. The record originates from a study of CD8+ T cells in alopecia areata. Whole-study findings and limits: Compared with mice, patients displayed less clear TCR sharing, possibly for HLA-related reasons. The link between baseline CD8+ expansion and response remains uncertain with one nonresponder.

The sequencing template was cDNA reverse transcribed from extracted RNA. The table came from immunoSEQ multiplex PCR; TCRdb's copy has only in-frame clones and leaves some out. Of 170,000 or so clones in the sample, roughly 53% were seen once. The V gene lost 10 bases and the J gene lost 8 bases, with 15 bases spanning the gap. The CDR3 is 13 residues long. Germline V gives CDR1 MNHEY, CDR2 SMNVEV (reference sequence). Treatment given: oral pan-JAK inhibitor, 5-10 mg twice daily. The chain uses TRBV27 and TRBJ1-6; D gene ambiguous. The sequence came from a human donor with alopecia areata. Material: CD8+ T cells sorted from blood, obtained at week 24, from a patient treated with tofacitinib. The chain's CDR3 is CATTTTPHSPLHF. DNA of the CDR3: TGTGCCACCACGACGACCCCCCATTCACCCCTCCACTTT.